Shown below are 26 T cell receptor beta chains from a single sample sequenced in a study of T cells in Graves' hyperthyroidism and ophthalmopathy. Amplification of TCR beta CDR3 regions used RNA as the template. TCR CDR3 regions were first amplified by RT-PCR with HTBI primers. TCRdb called the multiplex PCR reads again in MiXCR, with one record for every CDR3 protein. The sample has approximately 430,000 distinct CDR3 sequences, 15% to 19% seen once. Sequencing input: blood. These receptors all stem from a woman aged 18-29 years with Graves' hyperthyroidism.

This sequence joins TRBV5-1 and TRBJ2-5; 10 bases are shared with TRBD1. CDR1 SGHRS and CDR2 YFSETQ come from the germline V gene. V was clipped by 7 bases and J by 0 bases; unmatched bases: 3. This CDR3 comprises 14 residues. The CDR3 spells CASRGQGYQETQYF. The CDR3 coding sequence is TGCGCCAGCCGGGGACAGGGGTACCAAGAGACCCAGTACTTC. The whole variable domain, remainder taken from reference TRBV5-1 and TRBJ2-5, is KAGVTQTPRYLIKTRGQQVTLSCSPISGHRSVSWYQQTPGQGLQFLFEYFSETQRNKGNFPGRFSGRQFSNSRSEMNVSTLELGDSALYLCASRGQGYQETQYFGPGTRLLVL.

This clonotype has ten or more counts. The genes are TRBV6-1 and TRBJ1-2; possible D gene TRBD1, 5 bases. Germline V gene sequence: CDR1 MNHNS, CDR2 SASEGT. CDR3 length: 13 amino acids. Trimming left V 6 bases short and J 3 bases short, with 11 bases between. The CDR3 sequence: CASRTTEYYGYTF. Here the CDR3 DNA reads TGTGCCAGCAGGACGACAGAGTACTATGGCTACACCTTC.

This clonotype was counted many times. This rearrangement joins TRBV5-1 to TRBJ2-1, with D possibly matching TRBD1 (6 bases). The V gene's germline CDR1 is SGHRS and CDR2 YFSETQ. CDR3 length equals 18 residues. V was clipped by 2 bases and J by 0 bases, with 18 bases between them. CDR3 residues: CASSLSGNRVSSYNEQFF. Written as DNA, the CDR3 is TGCGCCAGCAGCTTATCGGGGAACAGGGTTAGCTCCTACAATGAGCAGTTCTTC.

This clonotype appeared many times. The genes are TRBV20-1 and TRBJ2-3; TRBD2 matches 9 bases. V gave up 0 bases and J gave up 2 bases; unmatched junction bases: 3. Germline V lookup: CDR1 DFQATT, CDR2 SNEGSKA (reference sequence). This CDR3 region has 15 residues. This CDR3 reads CSARERLAATDTQYF. CDR3 nucleotide sequence: TGCAGTGCTAGAGAGAGACTAGCGGCCACAGATACGCAGTATTTT.

The V call is TRBV6-1, the J call TRBJ1-2; D is ambiguous. CDR3 length: 13 residues. The V and J ends lost 7 bases and 8 bases respectively, with 17 bases between them. Looked up from germline, CDR1 is MNHNS and CDR2 is SASEGT. The CDR3 DNA follows: TGTGCCAGCACCGAAGAGGACGGGCAGGGCTACACCTTC. This encodes CASTEEDGQGYTF.

The chain links TRBV18 to TRBJ2-4, with D unresolved. V lost 8 bases to trimming and J lost 0 bases, with 8 bases between them. The CDR3 contains 13 residues. Germline V gives CDR1 KGHSH, CDR2 LQKENI. The CDR3 is CASLLLAKNIQYF. The CDR3 region has the DNA TGTGCCAGCCTTTTGCTAGCCAAAAACATTCAGTACTTC.

Note on this clonotype: This sequence may be a read error, since a much larger clone differs from it by one base. The genes are TRBV6-5 and TRBJ2-1; 12 nucleotides agree with TRBD2. The germline gives CDR1 MNHEY, CDR2 SVGAGI. The J segment lost 3 bases and the V segment lost 4 bases, leaving 4 bases of the junction unmatched. This CDR3 is 16 amino acids long. The CDR3 is CASSSRLAGVYNEQFF. The CDR3 DNA follows: TGTGCCAGCAGTTCACGACTAGCGGGGGTCTACAATGAGCAGTTCTTC.

The rearrangement uses TRBV6-5 and TRBJ1-6; D possibly corresponds to TRBD1 (6 bases). There are 14 residues in the CDR3. Trimming removed 3 bases from V and 6 bases from J, with 9 bases in between. CDR1 is MNHEY, CDR2 SVGAGI, per germline. The CDR3 sequence: CASSYNRVNSPLHF. The CDR3 bases are TGTGCCAGCAGTTATAACAGGGTTAATTCACCCCTCCACTTT.

This clonotype was observed at least ten times. V gene TRBV2 combines with J gene TRBJ1-4; D gene uncertain. V lost 0 bases to trimming and J lost 8 bases, with 13 bases between them. Germline CDR1 SNHLY, CDR2 FYNNEI. The CDR3 is made up of 15 amino acids. The CDR3, as DNA: TGTGCCAGCAGTGAAGCCGGGCGGGGAGGGGAAAAACTGTTTTTT. It is translated as CASSEAGRGGEKLFF.

In this sample, this clonotype turned up many times. The chain combines TRBV20-1 with TRBJ2-4; maybe TRBD1 (6 bases). V lost 5 bases and J 0 bases, leaving 14 bases between the germline ends. CDR3 length: 15 amino acids. The germline V gene has CDR1 DFQATT and CDR2 SNEGSKA (reference sequence). The CDR3 region has the DNA TGCAGTGCTTCAGACAGGTCCCTAGCCAAAAACATTCAGTACTTC. This gives the protein CSASDRSLAKNIQYF.

The DNA of the CDR3 is TGTGCCAGCAGCACAGGGGCAGGTACTGAAGCTTTCTTT. It codes for CASSTGAGTEAFF. The chain links TRBV2 to TRBJ1-1; 7 nucleotides line up with TRBD1. Germline CDR1 and CDR2: SNHLY and FYNNEI. The CDR3 extends over 13 amino acids. Unmatched junction bases numbered 6, after V lost 6 bases and J lost 5 bases. The full variable domain, rest sourced from reference TRBV2 and TRBJ1-1, is EPEVTQTPSHQVTQMGQEVILRCVPISNHLYFYWYRQILGQKVEFLVSFYNNEISEKSEIFDDQFSVERPDGSNFTLKIRSTKLEDSAMYFCASSTGAGTEAFFGQGTRLTVV.

This clonotype was seen many times. This CDR3 is CASSPTRQYNEQFF. DNA for the CDR3: TGTGCCAGCTCACCGACTCGCCAGTACAATGAGCAGTTCTTC. The genes are TRBV18 and TRBJ2-1; D unclear. CDR1 and CDR2 from the germline V gene are KGHSH and LQKENI. The V end lost 3 bases, the J end lost 4 bases, and 10 bases lay between the germline ends. CDR3 length equals 14 residues.

This clonotype was observed at least ten times. The chain has TRBV2 and TRBJ2-3, with 8 bases matching TRBD2. With V trimmed by 5 bases and J by 0 bases, 13 bases remained unmatched. CDR3 length: 18 amino acids. Germline CDR1 and CDR2: SNHLY and FYNNEI. The CDR3 is CASSTPSGGATSTDTQYF. In DNA, the CDR3 is TGTGCCAGCAGTACCCCGTCCGGGGGGGCGACTAGCACAGATACGCAGTATTTT.

This clonotype came up many times. The chain is built from TRBV30 and TRBJ2-3; D ambiguous. This CDR3 comprises 12 residues. Germline V lookup: CDR1 GTSNPN, CDR2 SVGIG (reference sequence). Trimming shortened V by 2 bases and J by 2 bases, and 5 bases separated the two germline ends. In DNA, the CDR3 is TGTGCCTGGAGTCGAAACACAGATACGCAGTATTTT. Protein sequence: CAWSRNTDTQYF. Variable domain in full (rest from reference TRBV30 and TRBJ2-3): SQTIHQWPATLVQPVGSPLSLECTVEGTSNPNLYWYRQAAGRGLQLLFYSVGIGQISSEVPQNLSASRPQDRQFILSSKKLLLSDSGFYLCAWSRNTDTQYFGPGTRLTVL.

This clonotype was observed a handful of times. This rearrangement joins TRBV15 to TRBJ2-2; D is undetermined. CDR1 LNHNV and CDR2 YYDKDF come from the germline V gene (reference sequence). The CDR3 covers 14 residues. Deletions cut 4 bases from V and 3 bases from J, with 9 bases between. In nucleotides, the CDR3 is TGTGCCACCAGCAAAACTTTTGACACCGGGGAGCTGTTTTTT. Protein product: CATSKTFDTGELFF.

This clonotype was recorded once. V is TRBV15 and J is TRBJ1-1; a weak D match, TRBD1 (5 bases). Germline V CDR1 and CDR2: LNHNV, YYDKDF (reference sequence). V was trimmed by 0 bases and J by 3 bases, leaving 14 bases between them. This CDR3 has 16 residues. CDR3 protein: CATSRDFGGLDTEAFF. The DNA for the CDR3 is TGTGCCACCAGCAGAGATTTCGGGGGGTTGGACACTGAAGCTTTCTTT.

This clonotype was detected many times. This sequence joins TRBV2 and TRBJ1-5; D is possibly TRBD1 (6 bases). Germline assignment: CDR1 SNHLY and CDR2 FYNNEI. V dropped 3 bases and J dropped 8 bases, with 17 bases sitting between them. CDR3 length equals 15 residues. CDR3 amino acids: CASSENRAEREPQHF. CDR3 DNA sequence: TGTGCCAGCAGTGAGAACAGGGCCGAGAGAGAGCCCCAGCATTTT.

This clonotype was recorded many times. The chain recombines TRBV28 with TRBJ1-2, with D possibly being TRBD1 (5 bases). Germline V gene sequence: CDR1 MDHEN, CDR2 SYDVKM. Trimming took 0 bases from V and 5 from J, leaving 16 bases between them. This CDR3 has 16 residues. DNA for the CDR3: TGTGCCAGCAGTTTATGGAGAGGGGCAGGCCATTATGGCTACACCTTC. Its translation is CASSLWRGAGHYGYTF.

Ten or more counts support this clonotype. The J gene is TRBJ1-6, the V gene TRBV6-1; the D is unclear. CDR1 MNHNS and CDR2 SASEGT come from the germline V gene. CDR3 length: 15 amino acids. With 0 bases removed from V and 7 bases from J, the gap between germline ends came to 10 bases. Here the CDR3 DNA reads TGTGCCAGCAGTGAAGCCTGGCAAAACAATTCACCCCTCCACTTT. Protein: CASSEAWQNNSPLHF.

This clonotype came up a few times. This chain links TRBV10-2 with TRBJ2-1; no clear D. The V gene lost 0 bases and the J gene lost 7 bases, with 1 base spanning the gap. Germline CDR1 and CDR2: WSHSY and SAAADI. The CDR3 runs to 11 residues. CDR3 region: CASSESNEQFF. The CDR3 bases are TGCGCCAGCAGTGAGTCGAATGAGCAGTTCTTC.

This clonotype was observed at least ten times. The rearrangement joins TRBV4-2 to TRBJ2-5, with TRBD2 as a possible D gene (6 bases). The CDR3 length is 14 residues. V was clipped by 0 bases and J by 7 bases, with 12 bases between them. The germline CDR1 and CDR2 sequences are LGHNA and YNFKEQ. The DNA for the CDR3 is TGTGCCAGCAGCCAAGACGGGGGTGAGGGGACCCAGTACTTC. Amino acids: CASSQDGGEGTQYF.

This clonotype was counted at least ten times. This sequence joins TRBV10-3 and TRBJ2-1, with D perhaps given as TRBD1 or TRBD2 (7 bases each). Germline CDR1 reads ENHRY; CDR2 reads SYGVKD. V shed 3 bases and J shed 6 bases, with 21 bases lying between them. The CDR3 runs 17 residues. In nucleotides, the CDR3 is TGTGCCATCAGTGAAAGGATTGGCAGGGGGGGCCTCAATGAGCAGTTCTTC. Amino acids: CAISERIGRGGLNEQFF.

The chain joins TRBV20-1 to TRBJ1-2; D uncertain. CDR3 length equals 16 residues. Germline loops: CDR1 DFQATT, CDR2 SNEGSKA (reference sequence). The V end was cut by 0 bases, the J end by 4 bases, with 18 bases between. CDR3 in DNA: TGCAGTGCTAGAGATCCTGCCCGCGAGGGAGGCTATGGCTACACCTTC. Amino acids: CSARDPAREGGYGYTF.

This clonotype was picked up many times. The rearrangement uses TRBV2 and TRBJ1-4, with D possibly matching TRBD1 (5 bases). Trimming stripped 4 bases from V and 7 bases from J, with 16 bases between. The CDR3 loop spans 15 amino acids. Germline CDR1 SNHLY, CDR2 FYNNEI. The CDR3 DNA follows: TGTGCCAGCAGTGGGGCCCGGGGGGTCGGTGAAAAACTGTTTTTT. Translating gives CASSGARGVGEKLFF.

For the CDR3, the DNA is TGCGCCAGCAGCTTGGAGGGGACACCCGTAGCCAAAAACATTCAGTACTTC. Its protein product is CASSLEGTPVAKNIQYF. V is TRBV5-1 and J is TRBJ2-4; possibly TRBD1 for D (6 bases). The CDR3 contains 17 residues. Looked up from germline, CDR1 is SGHRS and CDR2 is YFSETQ. Between the trimmed V and J ends, which lost 0 bases and 0 bases, there was a span of 13 bases.

In its sample, this clonotype was seen many times. The gene calls are TRBV6-1 and TRBJ2-7; 7 bases are a match to TRBD2. Germline trimming cut 6 bases from V and 9 bases from J; bases unmatched to any gene: 14. The length of the CDR3 is 14 residues. The germline gives CDR1 MNHNS, CDR2 SASEGT. The CDR3 sequence is CASSPLALWGRQYF. For the CDR3, the DNA is TGTGCCAGCAGCCCACTAGCGCTCTGGGGTCGGCAGTACTTC.